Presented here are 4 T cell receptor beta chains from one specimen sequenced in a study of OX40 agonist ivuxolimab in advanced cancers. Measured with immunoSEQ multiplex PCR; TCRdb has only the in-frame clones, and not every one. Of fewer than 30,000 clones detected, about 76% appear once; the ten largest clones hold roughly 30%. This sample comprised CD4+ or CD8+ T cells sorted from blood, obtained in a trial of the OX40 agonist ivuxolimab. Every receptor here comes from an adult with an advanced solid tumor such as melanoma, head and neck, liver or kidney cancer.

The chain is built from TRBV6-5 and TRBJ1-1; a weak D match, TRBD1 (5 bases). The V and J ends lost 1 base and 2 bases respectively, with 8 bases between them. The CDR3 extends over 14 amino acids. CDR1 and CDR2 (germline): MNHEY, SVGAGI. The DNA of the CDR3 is TGTGCCAGCAGTTACTTTGACAGCAACACTGAAGCTTTCTTT. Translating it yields CASSYFDSNTEAFF.

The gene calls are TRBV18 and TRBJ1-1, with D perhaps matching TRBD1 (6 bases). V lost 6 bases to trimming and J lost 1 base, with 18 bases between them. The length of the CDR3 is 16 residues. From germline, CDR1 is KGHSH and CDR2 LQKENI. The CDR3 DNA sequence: TGTGCCAGCTCTTGGACCTTGAGGGACAAGAACACTGAAGCTTTCTTT. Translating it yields CASSWTLRDKNTEAFF.

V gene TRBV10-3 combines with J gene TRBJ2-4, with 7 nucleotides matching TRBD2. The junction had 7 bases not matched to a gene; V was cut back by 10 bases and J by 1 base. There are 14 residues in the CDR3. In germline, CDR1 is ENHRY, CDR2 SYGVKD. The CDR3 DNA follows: TGTGCCACCCGAGCGGGGTCCGCCAAAAACATTCAGTACTTC. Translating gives CATRAGSAKNIQYF.

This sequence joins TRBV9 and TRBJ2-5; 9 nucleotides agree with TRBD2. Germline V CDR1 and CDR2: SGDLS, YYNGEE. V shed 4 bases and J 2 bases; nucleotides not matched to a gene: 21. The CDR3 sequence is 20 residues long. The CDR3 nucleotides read TGTGCCAGCAGCCTCGGGGTAGCGGGGGACCTCCTACTTTCACAAGAGACCCAGTACTTC. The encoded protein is CASSLGVAGDLLLSQETQYF.